This T cell receptor (beta chain) was recorded in a study of blood T cells in healthy people across ages. At the level of the study: About one barcoded beta molecule per two T cells came from capture by template switching. Study-level results: Strong correlation linked observed beta diversity and percent naive T cells.

Per individual sample, total RNA of at least 6 micrograms was extracted. The CDR3 has 15 amino acids. Germline values: CDR1 MDHEN, CDR2 SYDVKM. V was clipped by 5 bases and J by 0 bases, with 13 bases between them. Comment on this clonotype: Its cognate antigen is unknown.

A second PCR of about 7 to 11 cycles used a sample-barcoded 5' primer and a J-beta primer mix. TCRdb re-derived calls from the 5' RACE reads in MiXCR, one entry per CDR3 protein. The sample lists about 970,000 distinct CDR3 sequences, about 51% occurring once. The J gene is TRBJ1-1, the V gene TRBV28; tentatively, D is TRBD1 (5 bases). The material sequenced was blood. This clonotype originated in a woman aged 60-70 years in good health. The CDR3 coding sequence is TGTGCCAGCAGTACCTTGGGGGGGATGAACACTGAAGCTTTCTTT. Its translation: CASSTLGGMNTEAFF. Combining the CDR3 with reference TRBV28 and TRBJ1-1 gives the whole variable domain DVKVTQSSRYLVKRTGEKVFLECVQDMDHENMFWYRQDPGLGLRLIYFSYDVKMKEKGDIPEGYSVSREKKERFSLILESASTNQTSMYLCASSTLGGMNTEAFFGQGTRLTVV.